A single sample gave rise to the 24 T cell receptor beta chains below, sequenced in a study of blood T cells in healthy people across ages. Combining a sample-barcoded 5' primer with a J-beta primer mix, a second PCR ran for 7 to 11 cycles. TCRdb processed the 5' RACE reads anew with MiXCR; each CDR3 protein has one entry. The profile covers 1 million to 1.2 million distinct CDR3 sequences, with around two fifths appearing a single time and around 13% taken by the ten largest. The sequencing input was blood. The receptors were sampled from a man aged 18 to 35 in good health.

The CDR3 loop reads CSARYLVGDPNTEAFF. DNA of the CDR3: TGCAGTGCTAGGTACCTAGTAGGAGACCCGAACACTGAAGCTTTCTTT. The rearrangement uses TRBV20-1 and TRBJ1-1; D gene uncertain. Deletions cut 3 bases from V and 1 base from J, with 18 bases between. CDR3 length: 16 residues. Germline CDR1 reads DFQATT; CDR2 reads SNEGSKA (reference sequence).

This clonotype was seen more than once but under ten times. This chain uses TRBV6-1 with TRBJ1-5; TRBD1 aligns across 7 bases. Germline trimming cut 2 bases from V and 4 bases from J; bases unmatched to any gene: 5. This CDR3 is built from 15 residues. Germline loops: CDR1 MNHNS, CDR2 SASEGT. CDR3 in DNA: TGTGCCAGCAGTGAAACAGGGGAAGGGAATCAGCCCCAGCATTTT. Translated, it gives CASSETGEGNQPQHF.

The V gene is TRBV7-9, the J gene TRBJ2-1, with TRBD1 identical over 11 bases. This CDR3 has 15 amino acids. Losses at the gene ends were 1 base for V and 7 bases for J; bases not matched to a gene: 3. Germline assignment: CDR1 SEHNR and CDR2 FQNEAQ (reference sequence). The CDR3 coding sequence is TGTGCCAGCAGCTTAGTGGGGACAGGGGGGAATGAGCAGTTCTTC. This gives the protein CASSLVGTGGNEQFF.

This rearrangement joins TRBV4-1 to TRBJ1-1; no firm D call. CDR3 length: 14 residues. The V gene's germline CDR1 is MGHRA and CDR2 YSYEKL. Trimming took 1 base from V and 6 from J, leaving 12 bases between them. This CDR3 reads CASSQGAPSSEAFF. In nucleotides, the CDR3 is TGCGCCAGCAGCCAAGGGGCCCCGAGCTCTGAAGCTTTCTTT.

This clonotype was found a few times. The CDR3 protein is CASSPGAVAFYGYTF. CDR3 nucleotide sequence: TGTGCCAGCAGTCCAGGGGCAGTAGCCTTCTATGGCTACACCTTC. The chain employs TRBV12-3 or TRBV12-4 and TRBJ1-2; maybe TRBD1 (6 bases). Trimming stripped 5 bases from V and 4 bases from J, with 17 bases between. This CDR3 comprises 15 residues.

This clonotype was recorded a few times. V gene TRBV9 combines with J gene TRBJ2-5; D might be TRBD2 (6 bases). CDR1 is SGDLS, CDR2 YYNGEE, per germline. Trimming took off 4 bases at V and 3 bases at J, with 13 bases between the two ends. The CDR3 has 14 amino acids. This CDR3 reads CASSPSRGEETQYF. CDR3 in DNA: TGTGCCAGCAGCCCTTCGCGGGGTGAAGAGACCCAGTACTTC.

Details on this clonotype: This could be a read error, since a much larger clone is one nucleotide away. The V call is TRBV2, the J call TRBJ2-3; D is possibly TRBD1 (6 bases). This CDR3 region has 14 residues. Germline V gives CDR1 SNHLY, CDR2 FYNNEI. The CDR3 loop is CASSFGQITETQYF. CDR3 DNA sequence: TGTGCCAGCAGTTTTGGACAGATCACAGAGACGCAGTATTTT.

The rearrangement joins TRBV2 to TRBJ1-5; perhaps TRBD1 as D (6 bases). The germline gives CDR1 SNHLY, CDR2 FYNNEI. CDR3 length: 15 amino acids. The V end was cut by 7 bases, the J end by 1 base, with 14 bases between. The CDR3 bases are TGTGCCAGCAAAATGGACAGAGCCAGCAATCAGCCCCAGCATTTT. This encodes CASKMDRASNQPQHF.

This clonotype was seen more than once but under ten times. V usage is TRBV29-1 and J usage is TRBJ1-1; D is undetermined. Germline V CDR1 and CDR2: SQVTM, ANQGSEA. The CDR3 loop spans 12 amino acids. V lost 5 bases and J lost 1, with 8 bases in between. The CDR3 sequence is CSVLSSNTEAFF. The CDR3 nucleotides read TGCAGCGTTTTGTCCTCGAACACTGAAGCTTTCTTT.

This clonotype was counted many times. CDR3 in amino acids: CASRPPGVTNEQFF. In DNA form, the CDR3 reads TGTGCCAGCAGGCCCCCCGGGGTCACGAATGAGCAGTTCTTC. The rearrangement links TRBV12-3 or TRBV12-4 to TRBJ2-1; D might be TRBD2 (5 bases). The ends were cut back, 6 bases at V and 7 bases at J, with 16 bases in the middle. The CDR3 spans 14 residues.

The chain joins TRBV2 to TRBJ2-2, with TRBD1 identical over 9 bases. In germline, CDR1 is SNHLY, CDR2 FYNNEI. V was clipped by 5 bases and J by 4 bases; unmatched bases: 11. The CDR3 spans 17 residues. CDR3 residues: CASSRDRAVDGTGELFF. DNA of the CDR3: TGTGCCAGCAGTCGGGACAGGGCGGTTGATGGCACCGGGGAGCTGTTTTTT.

The chain couples TRBV4-3 to TRBJ2-2; weak D call: TRBD2 (6 bases). Looked up from germline, CDR1 is LGHNA and CDR2 is YSLEER. V was shortened by 0 bases and J by 3 bases, with 14 bases between the two germline ends. The CDR3 totals 17 residues. The CDR3 loop reads CASSQESWRGYTGELFF. In DNA form, the CDR3 reads TGCGCCAGCAGCCAAGAATCATGGAGGGGATACACCGGGGAGCTGTTTTTT.

At least ten counts were recorded for this clonotype. The genes are TRBV28 and TRBJ2-5, with a tentative D call TRBD2 (5 bases). V gave up 5 bases and J gave up 2 bases, with 15 bases separating them. CDR3 size: 15 residues. Germline CDR1 and CDR2: MDHEN and SYDVKM. Here the CDR3 reads CASSPLGGSQETQYF. The DNA for the CDR3 is TGTGCCAGCAGTCCCCTTGGCGGGTCTCAAGAGACCCAGTACTTC.

In this sample, this clonotype turned up a few times. The V and J genes are TRBV9 and TRBJ1-2, with a weak D call TRBD1 (6 bases). Trimming pared 3 bases from V and 8 bases from J, leaving 35 bases between. Germline V gene sequence: CDR1 SGDLS, CDR2 YYNGEE. The CDR3 covers 20 residues. For the CDR3, the DNA is TGTGCCAGCAGCGAGCCCGACTGGGACAAGTCCTCAAACTCAAACTTCGGCTACACCTTC. Translating gives CASSEPDWDKSSNSNFGYTF.

In DNA form, the CDR3 reads TGTGCCAGCAGTTACTGGGTTGAGGGGGGCCCTAGGGATACGCAGTATTTT. Residues: CASSYWVEGGPRDTQYF. This sequence joins TRBV6-6 and TRBJ2-3; the D gene could be TRBD1 or TRBD2 (6 bases each). Germline loops: CDR1 MNHNY, CDR2 SVGAGI (reference sequence). The length of the CDR3 is 17 residues. V lost 1 base and J lost 6, with 20 bases in between.

This clonotype turned up a few times. CDR3 sequence reads: CASRTSGGIYEQFF. The CDR3 DNA reads as TGTGCCAGCAGGACTAGCGGGGGCATCTATGAGCAGTTCTTC. The chain links TRBV12-3 or TRBV12-4 to TRBJ2-1; TRBD2 matches at 12 bases. Trimming removed 6 bases from V and 8 bases from J; junction bases left unmatched: 5. The CDR3 extends over 14 amino acids.

The rearrangement joins TRBV7-9 to TRBJ1-1; the D gene is possibly TRBD1 (6 bases). CDR3 length equals 16 residues. Germline V lookup: CDR1 SEHNR, CDR2 FQNEAQ (reference sequence). Trimming removed 1 base from V and 5 bases from J, with 17 bases in between. CDR3 sequence reads: CASSLGTASDGTEAFF. In nucleotides, the CDR3 is TGTGCCAGCAGCTTAGGGACAGCGAGCGATGGGACTGAAGCTTTCTTT.

V is TRBV4-1 and J is TRBJ1-2; D possibly corresponds to TRBD1 (5 bases). V was shortened by 1 base and J by 3 bases, with 12 bases between the two germline ends. The germline V gene encodes CDR1 MGHRA and CDR2 YSYEKL. This CDR3 comprises 15 residues. The CDR3 reads CASSQVDGDHYGYTF. Written as DNA, the CDR3 is TGCGCCAGCAGCCAAGTCGACGGGGACCACTATGGCTACACCTTC.

The chain joins TRBV20-1 to TRBJ2-4; TRBD2 is a possible D gene (6 bases). Germline V gene sequence: CDR1 DFQATT, CDR2 SNEGSKA (reference sequence). Trimming took off 4 bases at V and 5 bases at J, with 15 bases between the two ends. The CDR3 length is 14 residues. CDR3: CSATSGHKENIQYF. The CDR3 DNA reads TGCAGTGCTACGAGCGGGCACAAAGAAAACATTCAGTACTTC.

In its sample, this clonotype was seen a few times. V is TRBV28 and J is TRBJ1-1, with D hard to call. CDR3 length: 13 residues. Trimming removed 8 bases at V and 6 bases at J, with 16 bases between. CDR1 and CDR2 from the germline V gene are MDHEN and SYDVKM. In DNA, the CDR3 is TGTGCCAGCTCCAGGACCTTAAGCGCTGAAGCTTTCTTT. Its protein is CASSRTLSAEAFF.

The chain recombines TRBV4-1 with TRBJ2-2; 10 bases are a match to TRBD1. The germline gives CDR1 MGHRA, CDR2 YSYEKL. This CDR3 has 15 amino acids. Losses at the gene ends were 2 bases for V and 8 bases for J; bases not matched to a gene: 5. CDR3 sequence (DNA): TGCGCCAGCAGCCAACTACGACAGGGGGCTGGGGAGCTGTTTTTT. Translating it yields CASSQLRQGAGELFF.

The rearrangement uses TRBV14 and TRBJ1-2, with D unclear. This CDR3 has 14 residues. Germline CDR1 and CDR2: SGHDN and FVKESK. Trimming shortened V by 4 bases and J by 4 bases, and 13 bases separated the two germline ends. In nucleotides, the CDR3 is TGTGCCAGCAGCCCTCGTGGGGAAAGCTATGGCTACACCTTC. Protein sequence: CASSPRGESYGYTF.

V and J are TRBV27 and TRBJ1-1; weak D call: TRBD1 (6 bases). Germline V lookup: CDR1 MNHEY, CDR2 SMNVEV (reference sequence). The CDR3 runs to 14 residues. Trimming left V 10 bases short and J 5 bases short, with 20 bases between. The CDR3 DNA reads as TGTGCCACCGACGGTGGGGGGGCGGAAACTGAAGCTTTCTTT. Translating gives CATDGGGAETEAFF.

This clonotype showed up just a few times. The chain joins TRBV27 to TRBJ2-1; D unclear. Deletions cut 1 base from V and 7 bases from J, with 11 bases between. The CDR3 contains 14 residues. In germline, CDR1 is MNHEY, CDR2 SMNVEV (reference sequence). Here the CDR3 DNA reads TGTGCCAGCAGTTTATTTCCTAGATGGAATGAGCAGTTCTTC. It is translated as CASSLFPRWNEQFF.